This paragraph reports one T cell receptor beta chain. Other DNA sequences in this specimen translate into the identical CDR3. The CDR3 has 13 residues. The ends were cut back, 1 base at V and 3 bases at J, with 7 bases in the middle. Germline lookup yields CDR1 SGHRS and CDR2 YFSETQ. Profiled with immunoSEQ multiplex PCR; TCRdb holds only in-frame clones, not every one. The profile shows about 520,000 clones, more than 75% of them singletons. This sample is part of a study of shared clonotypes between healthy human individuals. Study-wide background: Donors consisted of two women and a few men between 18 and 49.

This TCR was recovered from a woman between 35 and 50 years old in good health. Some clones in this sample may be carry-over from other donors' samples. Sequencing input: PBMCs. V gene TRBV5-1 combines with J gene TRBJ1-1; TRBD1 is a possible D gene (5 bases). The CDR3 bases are TGCGCCAGCAGCTTGCAGGGTGACACTGAAGCTTTCTTT. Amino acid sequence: CASSLQGDTEAFF.